The next 11 T cell receptor beta chains were all read from a single sample in a study of OX40 agonist ivuxolimab in advanced cancers. The data were produced by immunoSEQ multiplex PCR, yet TCRdb's version contains in-frame clones alone and is incomplete. The table has 80,000 or so clones, 84% seen once. The sequences come from CD4+ or CD8+ T cells sorted from blood, collected in a trial of the OX40 agonist ivuxolimab. The receptors originated from an adult with an advanced solid tumor such as melanoma, head and neck, liver or kidney cancer.

The chain carries TRBV6-6 and TRBJ2-1, with 11 nucleotides matching TRBD2. Germline CDR1 MNHNY, CDR2 SVGAGI (reference sequence). Trimming took 6 bases from V and 7 from J; bases not matched to a gene: 5. The CDR3 extends over 14 amino acids. CDR3 sequence reads: CASSLAGGVNEQFF. As DNA, the CDR3 is TGTGCCAGCAGCTTAGCGGGGGGGGTGAATGAGCAGTTCTTC.

This clone was detected once. V and J are TRBV6-5 and TRBJ2-2; no firm D call. V lost 7 bases to trimming and J lost 1 base, with 4 bases between them. In germline, CDR1 is MNHEY, CDR2 SVGAGI. CDR3 size: 12 residues. CDR3 amino acids: CASKRNTGELFF. As DNA, the CDR3 is TGTGCCAGCAAGCGGAACACCGGGGAGCTGTTTTTT.

V and J are TRBV27 and TRBJ2-3; D gene ambiguous. From germline, CDR1 is MNHEY and CDR2 SMNVEV (reference sequence). The CDR3 sequence is 14 residues long. The ends were cut back, 0 bases at V and 2 bases at J, with 6 bases in the middle. CDR3 sequence: CASSLSGYTDTQYF. CDR3 nucleotides: TGTGCCAGCAGTTTATCGGGGTACACAGATACGCAGTATTTT.

The chain combines TRBV6-4 with TRBJ1-5; D is unresolved. Trimming shortened V by 5 bases and J by 8 bases, and 16 bases separated the two germline ends. The CDR3 consists of 14 residues. Per the germline V gene, CDR1 is MRHNA and CDR2 is SNTAGT. For the CDR3, the DNA is TGTGCCAGCAGTTATCAGGCGGACGGGGAGCCCCAGCATTTT. Its protein product is CASSYQADGEPQHF.

The chain couples TRBV4-3 to TRBJ1-5; unclear D gene. Between the trimmed V and J ends, which lost 0 bases and 1 base, there was a span of 16 bases. The CDR3 runs 18 residues. The germline CDR1 and CDR2 sequences are LGHNA and YSLEER. CDR3 protein: CASSQDRAAIKSNQPQHF. The DNA of the CDR3 is TGCGCCAGCAGCCAAGATCGCGCGGCAATCAAGAGCAATCAGCCCCAGCATTTT.

This clone was seen a single time. The J gene is TRBJ1-1, the V gene TRBV11-2; no reliable D call. The CDR3 runs to 13 residues. V lost 3 bases and J 0 bases, leaving 5 bases between the germline ends. Looked up from germline, CDR1 is SGHAT and CDR2 is FQNNGV. CDR3 bases: TGTGCCAGCAGCTTTCAGGTGAACACTGAAGCTTTCTTT. Translation: CASSFQVNTEAFF.

V gene TRBV9 combines with J gene TRBJ1-6; D gene unclear. CDR3 size: 12 residues. Between the trimmed V and J ends, which lost 4 bases and 10 bases, there was a span of 9 bases. The germline gives CDR1 SGDLS, CDR2 YYNGEE. This CDR3 reads CASSPLDSPLHF. CDR3 coding DNA: TGTGCCAGCAGCCCCTTAGACTCACCCCTCCACTTT.

This clone was found many times. CDR3 protein: CASSPTGGNTIYF. The CDR3 DNA is TGTGCCAGCAGCCCGACAGGTGGAAACACCATATATTTT. The V gene is TRBV11-3, the J gene TRBJ1-3; maybe TRBD1 (6 bases). V lost 5 bases to trimming and J lost 3 bases, with 8 bases between them. This CDR3 spans 13 amino acids. Per the germline V gene, CDR1 is SGHNT and CDR2 is YENEEA.

This clone was detected a few times. The rearrangement joins TRBV2 to TRBJ2-2; maybe TRBD1 (5 bases). The V and J ends lost 8 bases and 4 bases respectively, with 14 bases between them. The CDR3 spans 14 residues. In germline, CDR1 is SNHLY, CDR2 FYNNEI. The CDR3 loop reads CASRDRRGTGELFF. The CDR3, as DNA: TGTGCCAGCCGAGACCGTAGGGGCACCGGGGAGCTGTTTTTT.

The genes are TRBV6-4 and TRBJ2-2, with TRBD2 matching over 9 bases. Germline V gene lookup returns CDR1 MRHNA and CDR2 SNTAGT. Unmatched junction bases numbered 4, after V lost 6 bases and J lost 2 bases. The CDR3 runs to 15 residues. CDR3 coding DNA: TGTGCCAGCAGCGCTAGCGGGATTAACACCGGGGAGCTGTTTTTT. Protein sequence: CASSASGINTGELFF.

The gene calls are TRBV13 and TRBJ1-6, with a tentative D call TRBD1 (6 bases). The CDR3 runs 14 residues. V gave up 3 bases and J gave up 5 bases, with 8 bases separating them. The germline CDR1 and CDR2 sequences are PRHDT and FYEKMQ (reference sequence). CDR3 sequence: CASSFGQHNSPLHF. CDR3 bases: TGTGCCAGCAGCTTCGGACAGCATAATTCACCCCTCCACTTT.